The 11 T cell receptor beta chains in this list originate from one sample, sequenced in a study of blood T cell repertoires in COVID-19 (TCRdb year 2020). The library was obtained by the immunoSEQ multiplex PCR assay. The clones in this table, taken by TCRdb from immuneACCESS, are in-frame only. Not every clone is retained; where verified, under half of the shortfall comes from an unresolved V gene, and the cause of the rest is unknown. For this sample the table gives approximately 250,000 clones, of which 80% to 90% were detected only once. 4% to 5% of the sample lies in the top ten. Sequencing was performed on peripheral blood. Receptor source: a man aged 60-69 years with acute or convalescent COVID-19.

This chain connects TRBV10-3 to TRBJ2-2, with 10 bases fitting TRBD2. The CDR3 sequence is 18 residues long. The J segment lost 6 bases and the V segment lost 6 bases, leaving 16 bases of the junction unmatched. Germline loops: CDR1 ENHRY, CDR2 SYGVKD. In DNA form, the CDR3 reads TGTGCCATCAGAGAGGAAGTCGGGGCTAGCGGGGGAGCCGGGGAGCTGTTTTTT. Residues: CAIREEVGASGGAGELFF.

This chain links TRBV5-6 with TRBJ2-7, with D unclear. The CDR3 sequence is 12 residues long. The V gene's germline CDR1 is SGHDT and CDR2 YYEEEE. Trimming removed 3 bases from V and 3 bases from J, with 7 bases in between. Here the CDR3 DNA reads TGTGCCAGCAGCTCTAGATTCTACGAGCAGTACTTC. It encodes CASSSRFYEQYF.

V and J are TRBV5-1 and TRBJ1-1; D call uncertain. Germline V gene lookup returns CDR1 SGHRS and CDR2 YFSETQ. The V end was cut by 2 bases, the J end by 3 bases, with 11 bases between. This CDR3 spans 14 amino acids. The CDR3, as DNA: TGCGCCAGCAGCTTCAAGTTCAGTGACACTGAAGCTTTCTTT. Translating gives CASSFKFSDTEAFF.

The genes are TRBV15 and TRBJ1-2, with 8 bases fitting TRBD1. This CDR3 region has 13 residues. Germline V gene sequence: CDR1 LNHNV, CDR2 YYDKDF (reference sequence). J gave up 5 bases and V 4 bases, and 3 bases lay outside the gene matches. DNA of the CDR3: TGTGCCACCAGCACCCGACAGGGGTATGGCTACACCTTC. Translating it yields CATSTRQGYGYTF.

The rearrangement uses TRBV11-1 and TRBJ2-7; 9 nucleotides line up with TRBD1. Germline V gene lookup returns CDR1 SGHAT and CDR2 FQDESV (reference sequence). CDR3 length: 15 residues. The V segment lost 3 bases and the J segment 5 bases; nucleotides outside the gene matches: 8. CDR3 nucleotide sequence: TGTGCCAGCAGCTTCGGGACAGGGAGAGAGAACGAGCAGTACTTC. As protein: CASSFGTGRENEQYF.

The CDR3 here is CSVVYGTPGHWGETQYF. CDR3 nucleotide sequence: TGCAGCGTTGTTTACGGGACCCCGGGACACTGGGGGGAGACCCAGTACTTC. This sequence joins TRBV29-1 and TRBJ2-5; tentative D call: TRBD1 (6 bases). Trimming removed 4 bases from V and 5 bases from J, with 26 bases in between. Looked up from germline, CDR1 is SQVTM and CDR2 is ANQGSEA. The CDR3 totals 17 residues. The variable domain in full, completed from reference TRBV29-1 and TRBJ2-5, reads SAVISQKPSRDICQRGTSLTIQCQVDSQVTMMFWYRQQPGQSLTLIATANQGSEATYESGFVIDKFPISRPNLTFSTLTVSNMSPEDSSIYLCSVVYGTPGHWGETQYFGPGTRLLVL.

V gene TRBV7-3 combines with J gene TRBJ2-7; 9 nucleotides agree with TRBD1. Trimming took 4 bases from V and 5 from J; bases not matched to a gene: 3. Germline V gene lookup returns CDR1 SGHTA and CDR2 FQGTGA. There are 13 residues in the CDR3. Written as DNA, the CDR3 is TGTGCCAGCAGCTGGGACAGGGACCACGAGCAGTACTTC. Protein sequence: CASSWDRDHEQYF.

The V gene is TRBV5-4, the J gene TRBJ2-3, with TRBD2 matching 7 bases. Germline-derived CDR1 and CDR2 are SGHNT and YYREEE (reference sequence). V shed 4 bases and J 6 bases; nucleotides not matched to a gene: 11. There are 15 residues in the CDR3. In nucleotides, the CDR3 is TGTGCCAGCAGCCCCCGGGCTAGCGGAAGGGATACGCAGTATTTT. Protein sequence: CASSPRASGRDTQYF.

This clone was picked up one time. The J gene is TRBJ1-6, the V gene TRBV5-1, with 9 nucleotides matching TRBD1. CDR1 SGHRS and CDR2 YFSETQ come from the germline V gene. V trimming: 4 bases; J trimming: 12 bases; junction bases outside the gene matches: 11. This CDR3 contains 15 residues. CDR3 nucleotides: TGCGCCAGCAGCACTCGCCCGGGACAGGGAGAACCCCTCCACTTT. Amino acids: CASSTRPGQGEPLHF.

The chain employs TRBV30 and TRBJ2-5; 7 nucleotides agree with TRBD2. Germline V CDR1 and CDR2: GTSNPN, SVGIG (reference sequence). With 0 bases clipped from V and 4 bases from J, the junction kept 8 bases outside the gene matches. This CDR3 is 15 amino acids long. This chain's CDR3 is CAWSVGSGGGETQYF. The CDR3 region has the DNA TGTGCCTGGAGTGTAGGGTCGGGCGGGGGAGAGACCCAGTACTTC.

V and J are TRBV24-1 and TRBJ2-3; 8 bases are shared with TRBD2. Germline V gene sequence: CDR1 KGHDR, CDR2 SFDVKD. V was clipped by 4 bases and J by 2 bases; unmatched bases: 7. The CDR3 is 16 residues long. Here the CDR3 reads CATSDPSGGHTDTQYF. CDR3 coding DNA: TGTGCCACCAGTGACCCAAGCGGGGGACACACAGATACGCAGTATTTT.